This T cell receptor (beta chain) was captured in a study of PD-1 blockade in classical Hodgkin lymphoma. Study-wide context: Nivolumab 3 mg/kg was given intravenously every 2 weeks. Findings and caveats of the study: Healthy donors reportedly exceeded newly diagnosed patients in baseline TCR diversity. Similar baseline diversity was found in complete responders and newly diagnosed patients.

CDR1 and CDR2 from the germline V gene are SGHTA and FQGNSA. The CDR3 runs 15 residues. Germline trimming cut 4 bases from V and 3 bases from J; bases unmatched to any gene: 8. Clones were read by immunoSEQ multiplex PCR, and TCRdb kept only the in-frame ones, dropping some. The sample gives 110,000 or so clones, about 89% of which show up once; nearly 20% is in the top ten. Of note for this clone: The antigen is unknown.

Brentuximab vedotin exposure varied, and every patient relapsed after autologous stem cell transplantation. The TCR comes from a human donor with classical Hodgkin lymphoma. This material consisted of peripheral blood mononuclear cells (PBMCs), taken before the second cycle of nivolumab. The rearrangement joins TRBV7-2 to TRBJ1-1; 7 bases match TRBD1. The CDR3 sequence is CASSSRQGSDTEAFF. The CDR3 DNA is TGTGCCAGCAGCTCCCGACAGGGATCGGACACTGAAGCTTTCTTT.